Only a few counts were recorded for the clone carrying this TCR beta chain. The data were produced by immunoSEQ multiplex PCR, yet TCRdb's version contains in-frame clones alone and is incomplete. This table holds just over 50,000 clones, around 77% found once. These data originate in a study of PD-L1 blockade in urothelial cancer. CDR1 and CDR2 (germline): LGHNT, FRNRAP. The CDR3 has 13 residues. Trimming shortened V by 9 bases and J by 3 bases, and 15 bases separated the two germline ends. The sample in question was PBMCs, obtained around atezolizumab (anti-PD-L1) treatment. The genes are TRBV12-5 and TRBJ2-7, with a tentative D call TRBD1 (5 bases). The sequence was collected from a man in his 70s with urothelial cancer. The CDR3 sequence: CASQVGPLYEQYF. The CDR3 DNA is TGTGCTAGCCAGGTGGGGCCCCTCTACGAGCAGTACTTC.